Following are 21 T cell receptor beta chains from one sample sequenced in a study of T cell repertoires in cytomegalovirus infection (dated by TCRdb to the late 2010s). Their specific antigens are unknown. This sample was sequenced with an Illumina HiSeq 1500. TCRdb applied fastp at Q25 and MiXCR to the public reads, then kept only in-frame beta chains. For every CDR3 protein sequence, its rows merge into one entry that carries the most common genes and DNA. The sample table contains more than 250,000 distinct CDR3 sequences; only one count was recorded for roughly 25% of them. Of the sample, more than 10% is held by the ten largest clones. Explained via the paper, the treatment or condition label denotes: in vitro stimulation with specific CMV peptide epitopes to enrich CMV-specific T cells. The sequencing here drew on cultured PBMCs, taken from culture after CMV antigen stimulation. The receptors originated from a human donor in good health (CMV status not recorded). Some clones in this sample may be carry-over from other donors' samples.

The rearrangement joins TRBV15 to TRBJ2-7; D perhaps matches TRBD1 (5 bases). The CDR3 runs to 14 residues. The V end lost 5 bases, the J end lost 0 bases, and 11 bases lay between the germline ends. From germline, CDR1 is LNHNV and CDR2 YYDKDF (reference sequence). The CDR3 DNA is TGTGCCACCAGCCTGTACAGGAGCTCCTACGAGCAGTACGTC. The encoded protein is CATSLYRSSYEQYV.

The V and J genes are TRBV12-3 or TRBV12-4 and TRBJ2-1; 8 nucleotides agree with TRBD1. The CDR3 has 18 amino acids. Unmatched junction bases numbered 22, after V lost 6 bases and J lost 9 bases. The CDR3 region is CASSLNRGLGRGRGEQFF. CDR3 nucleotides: TGTGCCAGCAGCCTCAACAGAGGGCTAGGCAGGGGGCGCGGTGAGCAGTTCTTC.

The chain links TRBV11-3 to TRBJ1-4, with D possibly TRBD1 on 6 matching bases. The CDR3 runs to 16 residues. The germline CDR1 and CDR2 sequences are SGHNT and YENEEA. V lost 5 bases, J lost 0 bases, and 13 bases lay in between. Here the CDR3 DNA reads TGTGCCAGCAGCCTTACTGAGGGGGCAACTAATGAAAAACTGTTTTTT. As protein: CASSLTEGATNEKLFF.

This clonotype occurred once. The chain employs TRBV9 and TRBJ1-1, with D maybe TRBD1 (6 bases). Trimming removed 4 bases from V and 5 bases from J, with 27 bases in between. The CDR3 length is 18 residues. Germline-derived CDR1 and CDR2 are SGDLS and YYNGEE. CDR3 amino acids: CASSPSITGNRFNTEAFF. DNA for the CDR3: TGTGCCAGCAGCCCCAGCATAACAGGGAACCGATTTAATACTGAAGCTTTCTTT.

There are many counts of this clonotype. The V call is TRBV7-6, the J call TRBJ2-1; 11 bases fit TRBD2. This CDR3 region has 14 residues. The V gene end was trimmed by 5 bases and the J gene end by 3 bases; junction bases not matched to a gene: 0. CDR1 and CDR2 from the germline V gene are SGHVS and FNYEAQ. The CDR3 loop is CASSGTSGYNEQFF. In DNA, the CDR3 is TGTGCCAGCAGCGGGACTAGCGGCTACAATGAGCAGTTCTTC. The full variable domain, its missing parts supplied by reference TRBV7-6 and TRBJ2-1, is GAGVSQSPRYKVTKRGQDVALRCDPISGHVSLYWYRQALGQGPEFLTYFNYEAQQDKSGLPNDRFSAERPEGSISTLTIQRTEQRDSAMYRCASSGTSGYNEQFFGPGTRLTVL.

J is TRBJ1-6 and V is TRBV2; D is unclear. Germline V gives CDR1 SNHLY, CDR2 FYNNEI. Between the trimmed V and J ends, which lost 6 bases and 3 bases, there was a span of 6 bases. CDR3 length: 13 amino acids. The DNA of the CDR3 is TGTGCCAGCAGGATCTACTATAATTCACCCCTCCACTTT. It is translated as CASRIYYNSPLHF.

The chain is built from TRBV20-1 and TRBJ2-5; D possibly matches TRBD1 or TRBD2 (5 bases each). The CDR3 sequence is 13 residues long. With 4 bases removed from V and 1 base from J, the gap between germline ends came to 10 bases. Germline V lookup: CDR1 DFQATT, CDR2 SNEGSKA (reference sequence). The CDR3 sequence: CSATGGIQETQYF. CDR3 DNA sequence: TGCAGTGCTACTGGGGGTATCCAAGAGACCCAGTACTTC.

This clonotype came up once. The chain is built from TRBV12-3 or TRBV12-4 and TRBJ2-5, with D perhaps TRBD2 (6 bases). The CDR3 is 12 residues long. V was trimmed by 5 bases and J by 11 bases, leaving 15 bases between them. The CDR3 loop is CASSPTSEGQYF. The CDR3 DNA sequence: TGTGCCAGCAGTCCGACTAGTGAGGGGCAGTACTTC.

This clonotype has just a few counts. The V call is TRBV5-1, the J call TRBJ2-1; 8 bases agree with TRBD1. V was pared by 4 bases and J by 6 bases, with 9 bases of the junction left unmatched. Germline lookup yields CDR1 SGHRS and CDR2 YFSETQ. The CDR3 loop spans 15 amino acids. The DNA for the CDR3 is TGCGCCAGCAGCGGTATTGGACAGGGCGTCAATGAGCAGTTCTTC. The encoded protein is CASSGIGQGVNEQFF.

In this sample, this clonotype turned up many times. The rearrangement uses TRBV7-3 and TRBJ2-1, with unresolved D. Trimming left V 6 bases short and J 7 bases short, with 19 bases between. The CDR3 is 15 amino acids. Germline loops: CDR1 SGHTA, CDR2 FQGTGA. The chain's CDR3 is CASSPGPALGNEQFF. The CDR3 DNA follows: TGTGCCAGCAGTCCTGGCCCTGCGTTGGGGAATGAGCAGTTCTTC.

The CDR3 reads CASSGQPQETQYF. CDR3 coding DNA: TGTGCCAGCAGCGGACAGCCTCAAGAGACCCAGTACTTC. The chain carries TRBV28 and TRBJ2-5, with D possibly matching TRBD1 (6 bases). V was clipped by 6 bases and J by 2 bases, with 10 bases between them. The length of the CDR3 is 13 residues. Per germline, CDR1 MDHEN and CDR2 SYDVKM. Using reference TRBV28 and TRBJ2-5 for the parts outside the CDR3, the full variable domain is DVKVTQSSRYLVKRTGEKVFLECVQDMDHENMFWYRQDPGLGLRLIYFSYDVKMKEKGDIPEGYSVSREKKERFSLILESASTNQTSMYLCASSGQPQETQYFGPGTRLLVL.

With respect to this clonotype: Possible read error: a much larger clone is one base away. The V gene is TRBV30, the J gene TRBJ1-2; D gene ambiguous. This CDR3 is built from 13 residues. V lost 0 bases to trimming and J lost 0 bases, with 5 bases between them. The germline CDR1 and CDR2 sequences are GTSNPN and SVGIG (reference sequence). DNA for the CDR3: TGTGCCTGGAGTGTCAAAGCTAACTATGGCTACACCTTC. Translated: CAWSVKANYGYTF.

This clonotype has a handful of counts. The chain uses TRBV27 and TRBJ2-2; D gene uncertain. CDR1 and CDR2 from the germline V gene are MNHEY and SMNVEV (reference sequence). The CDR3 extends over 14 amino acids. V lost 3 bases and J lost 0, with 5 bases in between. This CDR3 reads CASSFGANTGELFF. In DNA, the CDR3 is TGTGCCAGCAGTTTTGGTGCGAACACCGGGGAGCTGTTTTTT.

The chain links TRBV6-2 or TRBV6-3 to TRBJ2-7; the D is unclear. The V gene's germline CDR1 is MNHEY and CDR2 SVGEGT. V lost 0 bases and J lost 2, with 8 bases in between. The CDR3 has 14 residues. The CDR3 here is CASSYSLTAYEQYV. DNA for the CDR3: TGTGCCAGCAGTTACTCCCTGACTGCCTACGAGCAGTACGTC.

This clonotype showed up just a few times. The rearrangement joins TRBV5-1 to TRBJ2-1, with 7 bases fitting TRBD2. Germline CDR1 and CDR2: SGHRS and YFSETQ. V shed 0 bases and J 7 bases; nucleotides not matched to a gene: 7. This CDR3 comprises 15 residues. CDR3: CASSLGGSLGNEQFF. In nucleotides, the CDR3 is TGCGCCAGCAGCTTGGGCGGGAGCCTAGGTAATGAGCAGTTCTTC.

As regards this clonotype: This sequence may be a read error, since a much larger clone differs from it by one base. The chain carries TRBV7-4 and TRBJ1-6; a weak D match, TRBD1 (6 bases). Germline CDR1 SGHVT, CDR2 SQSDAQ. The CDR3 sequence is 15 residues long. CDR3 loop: CASSIEQGYNPPLHF. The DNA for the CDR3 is TGTGCCAGCAGCATTGAACAGGGATATAATCCACCCCTCCACTTT. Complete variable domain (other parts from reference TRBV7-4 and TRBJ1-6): GAGVSQSPRYKVAKRGRDVALRCDSISGHVTLYWYRQTLGQGSEVLTYSQSDAQRDKSGRPSGRFSAERPERSVSTLKIQRTEQGDSAVYLCASSIEQGYNPPLHFGNGTRLTVT.

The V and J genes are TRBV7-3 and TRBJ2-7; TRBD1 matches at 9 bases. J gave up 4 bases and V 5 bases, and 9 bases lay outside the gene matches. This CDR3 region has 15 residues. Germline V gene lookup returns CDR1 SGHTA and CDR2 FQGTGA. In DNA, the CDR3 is TGTGCCAGCAGCCATCCCCGGGACAGGGCTTACGAGCAGTACTTC. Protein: CASSHPRDRAYEQYF.

The CDR3 DNA reads as TGTGCCAGCAGTCGGGGGGGTGAGCAGTTCTTC. Its translation is CASSRGGEQFF. V is TRBV11-2 and J is TRBJ2-1, with TRBD2 matching over 8 bases. CDR3 length equals 11 residues. Germline V gene data show CDR1 as SGHAT and CDR2 as FQNNGV. With 6 bases clipped from V and 9 bases from J, the junction kept 1 base outside the gene matches. Variable domain in full (rest from reference TRBV11-2 and TRBJ2-1): EAGVAQSPRYKIIEKRQSVAFWCNPISGHATLYWYQQILGQGPKLLIQFQNNGVVDDSQLPKDRFSAERLKGVDSTLKIQPAKLEDSAVYLCASSRGGEQFFGPGTRLTVL.

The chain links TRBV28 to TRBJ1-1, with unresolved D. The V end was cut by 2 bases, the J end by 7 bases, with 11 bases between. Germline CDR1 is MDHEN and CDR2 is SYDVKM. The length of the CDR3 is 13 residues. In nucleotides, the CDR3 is TGTGCCAGCAGTTTACCTGGTCAGGTTGAAGCTTTCTTT. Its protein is CASSLPGQVEAFF.

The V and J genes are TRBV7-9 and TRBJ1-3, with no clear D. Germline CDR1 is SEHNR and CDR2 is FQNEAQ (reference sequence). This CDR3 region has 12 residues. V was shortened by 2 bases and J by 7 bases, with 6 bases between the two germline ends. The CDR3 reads CASSLTSNTIYF. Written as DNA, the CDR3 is TGTGCCAGCAGCTTAACTTCCAACACCATATATTTT.

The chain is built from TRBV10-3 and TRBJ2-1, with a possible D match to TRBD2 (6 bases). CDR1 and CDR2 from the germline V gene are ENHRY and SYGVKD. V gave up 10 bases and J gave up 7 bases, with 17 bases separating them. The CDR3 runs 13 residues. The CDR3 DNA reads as TGTGCCACCGGAGGGCCTATTGGGAATGAGCAGTTCTTC. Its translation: CATGGPIGNEQFF.